These T cell receptor beta chains were read from a single sample in a study of CD8+CD57+ T cells in acquired aplastic anemia. In TCRdb, the reads were re-called with MiXCR into one record per CDR3 protein. The top ten clones hold 1.8% of a sample with under 200,000 distinct CDR3 sequences, around half of them seen once. The sequencing input was sorted CD4+, CD8+, or CD8+CD57+ T cells (not recorded which) from PBMCs. All receptors come from a human donor with aplastic anemia. Each CDR3 is given with its conserved first and last residue. D genes are given only for firm matches. Clone size appears in some rows only: once, few, many, or a class for an expanded clone.

D gene	V gene	clone size	J gene	CDR3 DNA	CDR3 protein
NA	TRBV10-3	NA	TRBJ2-7	TGTGCCATTGGGACAAGCCCCTACGAGCAGTACTTC	CAIGTSPYEQYF
TRBD1	TRBV6-1	many	TRBJ2-3	TGTGCCAGCAGTACGGGACAGACGTTCTACACAGATACGCAGTATTTT	CASSTGQTFYTDTQYF
TRBD1	TRBV5-1	NA	TRBJ1-2	TGCGCCAGCAGCTCGACAGGGGGCGACGTCTATGGCTACACCTTC	CASSSTGGDVYGYTF
TRBD1	TRBV7-6	NA	TRBJ2-7	TGTGCCAGCAGCGGCCCGGGACAGGGCCCCTCCTACGAGCAGTACTTC	CASSGPGQGPSYEQYF
NA	TRBV5-6	many	TRBJ1-6	TGTGCCAGCAGCTTGGACTTAGGCAGGGATGGTTCACCCCTCCACTTT	CASSLDLGRDGSPLHF
NA	TRBV2	NA	TRBJ1-2	TGTGCCCGCAGGGTTGGCTATGGCTACACCTTC	CARRVGYGYTF
NA	TRBV24-1	NA	TRBJ1-1	TGTGCCACCAGTGTGGGGCCAGGGAAAGCTTTCTTT	CATSVGPGKAFF
TRBD2	TRBV4-1	NA	TRBJ2-7	TGCGCCAGCAGCCAGACCGCGGGGGAGTACTACGAGCAGTACTTC	CASSQTAGEYYEQYF
TRBD1	TRBV10-3	many	TRBJ2-1	TGTGCCATCCGGACAGGAGAGCACAATGAGCAGTTCTTC	CAIRTGEHNEQFF
NA	TRBV2	NA	TRBJ1-1	TGTGCCAGCAGTGAGCCGAAGAGGGATGAAGCTTTCTTT	CASSEPKRDEAFF
NA	TRBV14	NA	TRBJ2-7	TGTGCCAGCAGCCAAGATTCCGGGAGTCGCCACGAGCAGTACTTC	CASSQDSGSRHEQYF
TRBD2	TRBV20-1	NA	TRBJ2-7	TGCAGTGCTAGATTCCCGGGACTAGGGGGGCGCTACGAGCAGTACTTC	CSARFPGLGGRYEQYF
NA	TRBV15	few	TRBJ2-7	TGTGCCACCAGCAGAGGCGGAGAGCAATCCTACGAGCAGTACTTC	CATSRGGEQSYEQYF
NA	TRBV6-2/TRBV6-3	NA	TRBJ1-5	TGTGCCAGCAGCCCTACGGGGGCCAATCAGCCCCAGCATTTT	CASSPTGANQPQHF
NA	TRBV25-1	few	TRBJ2-5	TGTGCCAGCAGTGAAATTCGGGGACTTGAAGAGACCCAGTACTTC	CASSEIRGLEETQYF
TRBD1	TRBV5-1	few	TRBJ2-5	TGCGCCAGCAGCGGAGGGACAGGGGGCTTGGAAGAGACCCAGTACTTC	CASSGGTGGLEETQYF
NA	TRBV20-1	NA	TRBJ2-3	TGCAGTGCTAGCCGGGGACTCAATACGCAGTATTTT	CSASRGLNTQYF
NA	TRBV4-1	NA	TRBJ1-2	TGCGCCAGCAGCCCCTCGGGCGGAACGGATTCTAACTATGGCTACACCTTC	CASSPSGGTDSNYGYTF
NA	TRBV6-5	NA	TRBJ2-5	TGTGCCAGCAGTTACTCAGGGGGAGAGACCCAGTACTTC	CASSYSGGETQYF
TRBD1	TRBV19	many	TRBJ1-5	TGTGCCACCATGGACAGGGGGAATCAGCCCCAGCATTTT	CATMDRGNQPQHF